What follows describes a single T cell receptor beta chain. The sample belongs to a study of graft-versus-host responses after intestinal transplantation. Using immunoSEQ multiplex PCR, the repertoire was profiled, and TCRdb retains in-frame clones only, with some absent. The data contain fewer than 75,000 clones, around 90% of them singletons. Germline V gene lookup returns CDR1 ENHRY and CDR2 SYGVKD. V dropped 6 bases and J dropped 4; count of bases not matched to a gene: 8. The CDR3 runs 14 residues. This TCR came from a human patient who received an intestinal transplant, so some T cells may come from the graft donor. This sequence joins TRBV10-3 and TRBJ1-1, with 7 positions matching TRBD1. Source: PBMCs, taken 26 days after transplant. The CDR3 sequence: CAIRGRGIVTEAFF. The CDR3 nucleotides are TGTGCCATCAGAGGCAGGGGGATCGTCACTGAAGCTTTCTTT.